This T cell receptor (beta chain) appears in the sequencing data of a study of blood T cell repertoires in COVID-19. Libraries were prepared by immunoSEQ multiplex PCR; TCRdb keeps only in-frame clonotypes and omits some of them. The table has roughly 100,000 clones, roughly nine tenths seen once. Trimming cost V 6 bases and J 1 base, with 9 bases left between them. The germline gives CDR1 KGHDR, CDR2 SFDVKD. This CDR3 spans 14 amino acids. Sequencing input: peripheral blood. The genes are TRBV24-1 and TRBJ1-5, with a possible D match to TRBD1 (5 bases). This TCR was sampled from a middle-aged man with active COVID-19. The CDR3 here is CATSPGGSNQPQHF. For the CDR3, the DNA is TGTGCCACCAGTCCGGGGGGGAGCAATCAGCCCCAGCATTTT.